These 30 T cell receptor beta chains came from one sample sequenced in a study of shared clonotypes between healthy human individuals. The protocol was immunoSEQ multiplex PCR, while the TCRdb copy is restricted to in-frame clones and leaves out a portion. The sample shows hundreds of thousands of clones, more than 70% of them seen only once. Sequenced: memory CD4+ T cells sorted from blood. The sample's subset: CD45RA-negative fraction. These receptor sequences come from a woman aged 25 to 39 in good health.

The rearrangement joins TRBV7-2 to TRBJ2-7; 8 nucleotides line up with TRBD2. The germline V gene has CDR1 SGHTA and CDR2 FQGNSA. J was trimmed by 2 bases and V by 1 base; bases with no gene match: 4. This CDR3 is 15 amino acids long. The CDR3 bases are TGTGCCAGCAGCTTAGGGACTAGCACAACCTACGAGCAGTACTTC. This sequence encodes CASSLGTSTTYEQYF.

The rearrangement uses TRBV2 and TRBJ2-3; 11 nucleotides agree with TRBD2. Germline V gene lookup returns CDR1 SNHLY and CDR2 FYNNEI. The junction had 0 bases not matched to a gene; V was cut back by 1 base and J by 0 bases. The CDR3 is 16 amino acids. The CDR3 DNA follows: TGTGCCAGCAGTGAAGGACTAGCGGGGAGCACAGATACGCAGTATTTT. It yields the protein CASSEGLAGSTDTQYF.

This clone appeared many times. CDR3 residues: CASSPRALPSEQYF. CDR3 sequence (DNA): TGTGCCAGCAGCCCCAGGGCCTTACCCTCAGAGCAGTACTTC. The J gene is TRBJ2-7, the V gene TRBV6-6; maybe TRBD1 (5 bases). CDR3 length equals 14 residues. V dropped 6 bases and J dropped 7 bases, with 19 bases sitting between them. The germline gives CDR1 MNHNY, CDR2 SVGAGI (reference sequence).

This clone was found a few times. In the same sample, other DNA sequences code for this CDR3. V usage is TRBV5-1 and J usage is TRBJ2-1; perhaps TRBD1 as D (5 bases). This CDR3 spans 15 amino acids. The V end was cut by 4 bases, the J end by 0 bases, with 11 bases between. CDR1 and CDR2 from the germline V gene are SGHRS and YFSETQ. CDR3 region: CASSTDSSSYNEQFF. As DNA, the CDR3 is TGCGCCAGCAGCACAGACAGCAGCTCCTACAATGAGCAGTTCTTC.

This clone has more than one count but fewer than ten. The chain employs TRBV27 and TRBJ1-1; 7 positions agree with TRBD1. Per germline, CDR1 MNHEY and CDR2 SMNVEV (reference sequence). Trimming took 8 bases from V and 2 from J; bases not matched to a gene: 8. This CDR3 contains 14 residues. The CDR3 coding sequence is TGTGCCAGCCGAAAAGGGGGCCCTAACACTGAAGCTTTCTTT. This encodes CASRKGGPNTEAFF.

This clone was counted once. The V gene is TRBV6-1, the J gene TRBJ1-6, with D hard to call. The CDR3 runs to 13 residues. Germline assignment: CDR1 MNHNS and CDR2 SASEGT. V was shortened by 1 base and J by 9 bases, with 7 bases between the two germline ends. CDR3 sequence: CASSEVRVSPLHF. Here the CDR3 DNA reads TGTGCCAGCAGTGAAGTCCGAGTTTCACCCCTCCACTTT.

This chain connects TRBV20-1 to TRBJ1-6, with D uncertain. Germline CDR1 reads DFQATT; CDR2 reads SNEGSKA (reference sequence). Trimming took 3 bases from V and 12 from J, leaving 9 bases between them. The CDR3 loop spans 11 amino acids. The CDR3: CSARAEGPLHF. CDR3 nucleotides: TGCAGTGCTAGGGCCGAAGGACCCCTCCACTTT.

This clone has a handful of counts. V gene TRBV28 combines with J gene TRBJ2-5, with D uncertain. The J call is in doubt because the DNA end fits TRBJ2-7 better. The CDR3 covers 15 residues. Germline CDR1 and CDR2: MDHEN and SYDVKM. The CDR3, as DNA: TGTGCCAGCAGTCCCCTCCACCCTCAAACCTACGAGCAGTACTTC. This gives the protein CASSPLHPQTYEQYF.

This chain links TRBV6-5 with TRBJ1-4; 7 bases match TRBD1. Germline CDR1 reads MNHEY; CDR2 reads SVGAGI. The CDR3 length is 14 residues. J gave up 7 bases and V 6 bases, and 8 bases lay outside the gene matches. CDR3 loop: CASSRQGGAEKLFF. The CDR3 DNA is TGTGCCAGCAGCCGACAGGGTGGGGCTGAAAAACTGTTTTTT.

The rearrangement joins TRBV6-5 to TRBJ2-3, with 9 nucleotides matching TRBD2. Trimming took 0 bases from V and 3 from J; bases not matched to a gene: 4. The germline gives CDR1 MNHEY, CDR2 SVGAGI. This CDR3 contains 16 residues. The chain's CDR3 is CASSYSSSGITDTQYF. The CDR3 DNA follows: TGTGCCAGCAGTTACTCTTCTAGCGGGATAACAGATACGCAGTATTTT.

This rearrangement joins TRBV2 to TRBJ2-3; 8 bases are shared with TRBD2. Germline CDR1 and CDR2: SNHLY and FYNNEI. V lost 7 bases and J lost 0; bases outside the gene matches: 9. CDR3 length: 16 amino acids. For the CDR3, the DNA is TGTGCCAGCAAAACTAGCGGAATATCTAGCACAGATACGCAGTATTTT. Amino acid sequence: CASKTSGISSTDTQYF.

This clone was seen a single time. V usage is TRBV11-2 and J usage is TRBJ2-1; TRBD1 is a possible D gene (6 bases). V shed 5 bases and J shed 13 bases, with 12 bases lying between them. This CDR3 region has 11 residues. Germline CDR1 SGHAT, CDR2 FQNNGV. CDR3 loop: CASSPRTEQFF. DNA for the CDR3: TGTGCCAGCAGCCCCAGGACAGAACAGTTCTTC.

The chain is built from TRBV5-1 and TRBJ2-3, with TRBD1 matching over 7 bases. This CDR3 has 15 amino acids. V shed 0 bases, J shed 2 bases, and the junction held 3 bases outside the gene matches. Per the germline V gene, CDR1 is SGHRS and CDR2 is YFSETQ. CDR3 loop: CASSLVGQPTDTQYF. The CDR3 DNA sequence: TGCGCCAGCAGCTTGGTGGGACAGCCCACAGATACGCAGTATTTT.

The rearrangement uses TRBV19 and TRBJ2-1; perhaps TRBD2 as D (6 bases). Germline V gene lookup returns CDR1 LNHDA and CDR2 SQIVND (reference sequence). The CDR3 is 14 amino acids. V shed 10 bases and J shed 2 bases, with 15 bases lying between them. CDR3 loop: CATRVAATYNEQFF. CDR3 coding DNA: TGTGCCACCCGAGTAGCGGCTACCTACAATGAGCAGTTCTTC.

CDR3 sequence: CASIYRPKLTGTGLRQPQHF. The CDR3 DNA sequence: TGTGCCAGCATCTATAGACCCAAACTGACCGGGACAGGGCTAAGACAGCCCCAGCATTTT. The chain uses TRBV28 and TRBJ1-5, with 9 bases identical to TRBD1. V lost 7 bases and J lost 7; bases outside the gene matches: 26. CDR1 and CDR2 from the germline V gene are MDHEN and SYDVKM. The CDR3 is 20 residues long. The whole variable domain, filled in from reference TRBV28 and TRBJ1-5, reads DVKVTQSSRYLVKRTGEKVFLECVQDMDHENMFWYRQDPGLGLRLIYFSYDVKMKEKGDIPEGYSVSREKKERFSLILESASTNQTSMYLCASIYRPKLTGTGLRQPQHFGDGTRLSIL.

The gene calls are TRBV4-1 and TRBJ2-1; perhaps TRBD2 as D (6 bases). The V and J ends lost 4 bases and 6 bases respectively, with 16 bases between them. The CDR3 is made up of 15 amino acids. Germline V CDR1 and CDR2: MGHRA, YSYEKL. The CDR3, as DNA: TGCGCCAGCAGCCGCTTGTCTACGACTAGCAATGAGCAGTTCTTC. This codes for CASSRLSTTSNEQFF.

V usage is TRBV13 and J usage is TRBJ2-7, with D hard to call. CDR1 and CDR2 (germline): PRHDT, FYEKMQ (reference sequence). Trimming removed 6 bases from V and 4 bases from J, with 13 bases in between. The CDR3 totals 13 residues. CDR3 coding DNA: TGTGCCAGCAGTACTAATGAAGGGTACGAGCAGTACTTC. This encodes CASSTNEGYEQYF.

The chain combines TRBV11-3 with TRBJ2-1; D is unresolved. The CDR3 loop spans 13 amino acids. Trimming removed 0 bases from V and 6 bases from J, with 6 bases in between. Germline V CDR1 and CDR2: SGHNT, YENEEA. The CDR3 DNA reads TGTGCCAGCAGCTTAGATGAGAGCAATGAGCAGTTCTTC. Its protein product is CASSLDESNEQFF.

Turning to this clone: Other DNA sequences in this sample translate to the same CDR3. The chain joins TRBV18 to TRBJ2-3; no clear D. The germline gives CDR1 KGHSH, CDR2 LQKENI. The CDR3 has 13 residues. V lost 0 bases to trimming and J lost 5 bases, with 6 bases between them. The DNA for the CDR3 is TGTGCCAGCTCACCACCCGGCGAAGATACGCAGTATTTT. Amino acid sequence: CASSPPGEDTQYF.

The chain combines TRBV29-1 with TRBJ2-7, with a weak D call TRBD2 (6 bases). Germline assignment: CDR1 SQVTM and CDR2 ANQGSEA. The CDR3 has 12 residues. V lost 6 bases, J lost 6 bases, and 15 bases lay in between. Written as DNA, the CDR3 is TGCAGCGTGGGGGGAGGACGAGGCGAGCAGTACTTC. As protein: CSVGGGRGEQYF.

The rearrangement uses TRBV2 and TRBJ2-5, with TRBD1 matching 8 bases. Unmatched junction bases numbered 8, after V lost 6 bases and J lost 5 bases. CDR3 length: 14 amino acids. Germline values: CDR1 SNHLY, CDR2 FYNNEI. The DNA of the CDR3 is TGTGCCAGCAGGCTAGGACAGGGCTGGGAGACCCAGTACTTC. Protein sequence: CASRLGQGWETQYF. Supplemented by reference TRBV2 and TRBJ2-5, the full variable domain reads EPEVTQTPSHQVTQMGQEVILRCVPISNHLYFYWYRQILGQKVEFLVSFYNNEISEKSEIFDDQFSVERPDGSNFTLKIRSTKLEDSAMYFCASRLGQGWETQYFGPGTRLLVL.

This clone occurred a few times. V usage is TRBV27 and J usage is TRBJ1-1; no clear D. Germline values: CDR1 MNHEY, CDR2 SMNVEV (reference sequence). With 2 bases removed from V and 1 base from J, the gap between germline ends came to 14 bases. The CDR3 is 16 amino acids. The CDR3 region is CASSLRPGEGNTEAFF. Here the CDR3 DNA reads TGTGCCAGCAGTTTACGCCCGGGTGAGGGGAACACTGAAGCTTTCTTT.

The chain couples TRBV6-5 to TRBJ2-7, with 10 bases that match TRBD1. The CDR3 contains 15 residues. J lost 3 bases, V lost 2 bases, and 4 bases had no gene match. Germline assignment: CDR1 MNHEY and CDR2 SVGAGI. Here the CDR3 DNA reads TGTGCCAGCAGTTACACGGGACAGGGGTTCTACGAGCAGTACTTC. This sequence encodes CASSYTGQGFYEQYF.

The chain recombines TRBV30 with TRBJ2-3; D is ambiguous. The CDR3 sequence is 14 residues long. Trimming shortened V by 1 base and J by 7 bases, and 15 bases separated the two germline ends. Per the germline V gene, CDR1 is GTSNPN and CDR2 is SVGIG (reference sequence). CDR3 bases: TGTGCCTGGAGTGATCCAGGCGAGAAAAATACGCAGTATTTT. This gives the protein CAWSDPGEKNTQYF. Full variable domain (outside the CDR3, taken from reference TRBV30 and TRBJ2-3): SQTIHQWPATLVQPVGSPLSLECTVEGTSNPNLYWYRQAAGRGLQLLFYSVGIGQISSEVPQNLSASRPQDRQFILSSKKLLLSDSGFYLCAWSDPGEKNTQYFGPGTRLTVL.

The chain combines TRBV6-6 with TRBJ2-7; TRBD2 matches at 10 bases. J gave up 4 bases and V 8 bases, and 5 bases lay outside the gene matches. Germline V lookup: CDR1 MNHNY, CDR2 SVGAGI (reference sequence). CDR3 length: 13 residues. The CDR3 reads CASCKREGYEQYF. The CDR3 nucleotides read TGTGCCAGCTGTAAGCGGGAGGGATACGAGCAGTACTTC.

Details on this clone: The same CDR3 arises from other DNA sequences in this sample as well. This CDR3 reads CASSLDGGTGGYNEQFF. CDR3 nucleotides: TGTGCCAGCAGCTTAGATGGGGGGACAGGGGGCTACAATGAGCAGTTCTTC. V usage is TRBV11-3 and J usage is TRBJ2-1; 11 bases are a match to TRBD1. This CDR3 is 17 amino acids long. The J segment lost 3 bases and the V segment lost 0 bases, leaving 4 bases of the junction unmatched. Germline CDR1 is SGHNT and CDR2 is YENEEA.

This chain joins TRBV2 and TRBJ2-4; no firm D call. The germline V gene has CDR1 SNHLY and CDR2 FYNNEI. Trimming cost V 4 bases and J 0 bases, with 7 bases left between them. The CDR3 has 14 amino acids. CDR3 in amino acids: CASSGALAKNIQYF. The DNA for the CDR3 is TGTGCCAGCAGTGGGGCATTAGCCAAAAACATTCAGTACTTC.

The chain carries TRBV19 and TRBJ1-5; D possibly corresponds to TRBD1 (5 bases). CDR1 and CDR2 from the germline V gene are LNHDA and SQIVND (reference sequence). V was pared by 5 bases and J by 2 bases, with 10 bases between. The CDR3 consists of 14 residues. The CDR3 region has the DNA TGTGCCAGTAGTGCGGGGGGAGGCAATCAGCCCCAGCATTTT. Its translation is CASSAGGGNQPQHF.

This clone showed up just once. The rearrangement uses TRBV5-1 and TRBJ2-6, with D hard to call. The CDR3 has 15 residues. The V gene's germline CDR1 is SGHRS and CDR2 YFSETQ. V gave up 6 bases and J gave up 0 bases, with 10 bases separating them. CDR3 region: CASTVTPSGANVLTF. CDR3 in DNA: TGCGCCAGCACCGTCACACCCTCTGGGGCCAACGTCCTGACTTTC.

This CDR3 is CASSSRWAGYNEQYF. The CDR3 coding sequence is TGTGCCAGCAGCTCGCGTTGGGCGGGCTACAACGAGCAGTACTTC. The chain is built from TRBV5-4 and TRBJ2-7, with D possibly being TRBD2 (5 bases). V lost 3 bases and J lost 5, with 18 bases in between. The CDR3 has 15 residues. CDR1 SGHNT and CDR2 YYREEE come from the germline V gene (reference sequence).